Below are 32 T cell receptor beta chains sequenced from a single sample in a study of blood T cell repertoires in COVID-19. The assay was immunoSEQ multiplex PCR, and TCRdb's table has in-frame clones only and misses some. The sample lists around 150,000 clones; roughly 89% were seen once. The source material was peripheral blood. These receptors were collected from a man under 40 with COVID-19, enrolled during active disease.

This chain joins TRBV19 and TRBJ2-7; 10 nucleotides line up with TRBD1. The V and J ends lost 4 bases and 0 bases, in that order; junction bases with no gene match: 9. From germline, CDR1 is LNHDA and CDR2 SQIVND (reference sequence). This CDR3 spans 17 amino acids. In DNA, the CDR3 is TGTGCCAGTAGTAGCGGGACAGGGGTAAGGTCCTCCTACGAGCAGTACTTC. Its translation: CASSSGTGVRSSYEQYF.

This chain connects TRBV24-1 to TRBJ2-1, with TRBD1 as a possible D gene (6 bases). Germline CDR1 and CDR2: KGHDR and SFDVKD. There are 16 residues in the CDR3. Trimming took off 5 bases at V and 10 bases at J, with 23 bases between the two ends. The CDR3 loop is CATSASGTRGYGEQFF. The CDR3 bases are TGTGCCACCAGTGCATCCGGGACAAGGGGCTACGGGGAGCAGTTCTTC.

Details on this clone: A junction end diverges from the germline sequence, so it may reflect a read error. V and J are TRBV4-2 and TRBJ1-2; D may be TRBD1 (5 bases). Germline assignment: CDR1 LGHNA and CDR2 YNFKEQ. CDR3 length: 13 residues. The CDR3 DNA follows: TGTGCCAGCAGCCAAGATCGGGTCGGAGGGGCGCTCTTC. Translated: CASSQDRVGGALF.

This clone was seen a single time. The CDR3 DNA follows: TGTGCCTGGAGTGTAGGGAGGGGGATCAATGAGCAGTTCTTC. It yields the protein CAWSVGRGINEQFF. This rearrangement joins TRBV30 to TRBJ2-1; D is perhaps TRBD2 (7 bases). With 0 bases removed from V and 6 bases from J, the gap between germline ends came to 12 bases. From germline, CDR1 is GTSNPN and CDR2 SVGIG (reference sequence). CDR3 length equals 14 residues. Looking up the rest from reference TRBV30 and TRBJ2-1 gives the full variable domain: SQTIHQWPATLVQPVGSPLSLECTVEGTSNPNLYWYRQAAGRGLQLLFYSVGIGQISSEVPQNLSASRPQDRQFILSSKKLLLSDSGFYLCAWSVGRGINEQFFGPGTRLTVL.

This sequence joins TRBV29-1 and TRBJ1-1, with D possibly TRBD1 on 5 matching bases. V lost 2 bases to trimming and J lost 5 bases, with 9 bases between them. The germline V gene encodes CDR1 SQVTM and CDR2 ANQGSEA. CDR3 length: 12 amino acids. The CDR3: CSVEMGGTEAFF. The CDR3 nucleotides are TGCAGCGTTGAAATGGGGGGGACTGAAGCTTTCTTT.

The CDR3 sequence is CASSEMALAGSKTQYF. CDR3 DNA: TGTGCCAGCAGTGAAATGGCCCTAGCGGGATCAAAGACCCAGTACTTC. The chain recombines TRBV2 with TRBJ2-5, with 9 bases aligning to TRBD2. After removal of 2 bases from V and 6 bases from J, the junction contained 10 bases not matched to a gene. CDR3 size: 16 residues. CDR1 and CDR2 (germline): SNHLY, FYNNEI.

The chain recombines TRBV10-3 with TRBJ2-1; TRBD2 matches 14 bases. Germline CDR1 reads ENHRY; CDR2 reads SYGVKD. The CDR3 sequence is 12 residues long. Trimming removed 9 bases from V and 9 bases from J; junction bases left unmatched: 1. The CDR3 nucleotides read TGTGCCATTGGGACTAGCGGGGGTGAGCAGTTCTTC. Amino acid sequence: CAIGTSGGEQFF.

The rearrangement uses TRBV19 and TRBJ1-5, with D tentatively TRBD1 (6 bases). V lost 2 bases and J 4 bases, leaving 15 bases between the germline ends. The CDR3 totals 16 residues. The V gene's germline CDR1 is LNHDA and CDR2 SQIVND (reference sequence). CDR3 in amino acids: CASSIFAGDSNQPQHF. DNA of the CDR3: TGTGCCAGTAGTATATTTGCAGGGGATTCAAATCAGCCCCAGCATTTT.

This chain links TRBV10-1 with TRBJ2-6; 10 nucleotides agree with TRBD1. The CDR3 runs to 18 residues. Germline V CDR1 and CDR2: WNHNN, SYGVQD (reference sequence). The J segment lost 0 bases and the V segment lost 9 bases, leaving 11 bases of the junction unmatched. The CDR3 loop reads CARRDRGRKLSGANVLTF. The CDR3 coding sequence is TGCGCCAGACGAGACAGGGGGCGGAAACTCTCTGGGGCCAACGTCCTGACTTTC.

This rearrangement joins TRBV5-6 to TRBJ2-1, with 9 nucleotides matching TRBD1. CDR1 is SGHDT, CDR2 YYEEEE, per germline. V shed 3 bases and J 3 bases; nucleotides not matched to a gene: 4. The CDR3 has 15 amino acids. The CDR3 nucleotides read TGTGCCAGCAGCTACACGGACAGGGGCTACAATGAGCAGTTCTTC. The encoded protein is CASSYTDRGYNEQFF.

The sample holds a few counts of this clone. The chain recombines TRBV30 with TRBJ2-7, with 9 bases that match TRBD1. The CDR3 extends over 12 amino acids. V was clipped by 3 bases and J by 6 bases; unmatched bases: 3. Germline loops: CDR1 GTSNPN, CDR2 SVGIG (reference sequence). The CDR3 region has the DNA TGTGCCTGGAGCTGGACAGGGGCCGAGCAGTACTTC. Translated: CAWSWTGAEQYF.

The genes are TRBV3-1 (or the pseudogene TRBV3-2) and TRBJ2-5; the D gene is possibly TRBD2 (6 bases). V dropped 1 base and J dropped 5 bases, with 14 bases sitting between them. The CDR3 runs 15 residues. Germline assignment: CDR1 LGHDT and CDR2 YNNKEL (reference sequence). In nucleotides, the CDR3 is TGTGCCAGCAGCCAAGGGAGCGGGTTGGGGGAGACCCAGTACTTC. It codes for CASSQGSGLGETQYF.

This chain links TRBV16 with TRBJ1-3; D gene uncertain. The germline V gene encodes CDR1 KGHSY and CDR2 FQNENV. The ends were cut back, 0 bases at V and 7 bases at J, with 16 bases in the middle. CDR3 size: 16 residues. The CDR3 nucleotides read TGTGCCAGCAGCCAATCCAGGAATCCAAAACACAACACCATATATTTT. This gives the protein CASSQSRNPKHNTIYF.

The rearrangement uses TRBV4-3 and TRBJ1-2; TRBD1 matches 9 bases. Germline CDR1 and CDR2: LGHNA and YSLEER. Unmatched junction bases numbered 8, after V lost 3 bases and J lost 6 bases. The CDR3 totals 15 residues. The CDR3: CASSHADRGRNGYTF. In nucleotides, the CDR3 is TGCGCCAGCAGCCATGCAGACAGGGGGAGAAATGGCTACACCTTC.

This chain joins TRBV25-1 and TRBJ2-5; no clear D gene. Between the trimmed V and J ends, which lost 4 bases and 5 bases, there was a span of 5 bases. The germline V gene encodes CDR1 MGHDK and CDR2 SYGVNS. There are 11 residues in the CDR3. The CDR3 reads CASSGRETQYF. The CDR3 DNA follows: TGTGCCAGCAGTGGTCGGGAGACCCAGTACTTC.

This clone was counted a single time. The chain carries TRBV24-1 and TRBJ1-2; tentative D call: TRBD1 (6 bases). Per germline, CDR1 KGHDR and CDR2 SFDVKD. The CDR3 is made up of 13 amino acids. V was pared by 4 bases and J by 8 bases, with 13 bases between. The CDR3 coding sequence is TGTGCCACCAGTGACCTCCGACAGGAGGGCTACACCTTC. It translates to CATSDLRQEGYTF.

J is TRBJ2-3 and V is TRBV15, with 8 bases identical to TRBD1. The CDR3 has 17 residues. Looked up from germline, CDR1 is LNHNV and CDR2 is YYDKDF (reference sequence). Trimming at V came to 3 bases and at J to 0 bases, leaving 8 bases not matched to a gene. This chain's CDR3 is CATSSIADRASTDTQYF. CDR3 DNA: TGTGCCACCAGCAGTATTGCGGACAGGGCTAGCACAGATACGCAGTATTTT.

Here the CDR3 reads CASSRRPLAGGPTDTQYF. The DNA of the CDR3 is TGTGCCAGTAGTAGGAGGCCCTTAGCGGGAGGCCCTACAGATACGCAGTATTTT. The rearrangement uses TRBV19 and TRBJ2-3, with 10 positions matching TRBD2. There are 18 residues in the CDR3. After removal of 4 bases from V and 3 bases from J, the junction contained 13 bases not matched to a gene. Germline V gene lookup returns CDR1 LNHDA and CDR2 SQIVND (reference sequence).

J is TRBJ2-1 and V is TRBV19; 10 bases fit TRBD2. V trimming: 1 base; J trimming: 7 bases; junction bases outside the gene matches: 4. This CDR3 comprises 15 residues. Per germline, CDR1 LNHDA and CDR2 SQIVND (reference sequence). The CDR3 reads CASSIGLAGGNEQFF. DNA of the CDR3: TGTGCCAGTAGTATAGGTTTAGCGGGAGGTAATGAGCAGTTCTTC.

This rearrangement joins TRBV5-4 to TRBJ2-7; 12 nucleotides agree with TRBD1. The CDR3 loop spans 14 amino acids. In germline, CDR1 is SGHNT, CDR2 YYREEE (reference sequence). V was clipped by 3 bases and J by 7 bases; unmatched bases: 5. DNA of the CDR3: TGTGCCAGCAGCTCCGGGACAGGGGGCAGGGAGCAGTACTTC. It codes for CASSSGTGGREQYF.

The rearrangement uses TRBV7-2 and TRBJ1-5; D may be TRBD1 (6 bases). The CDR3 is made up of 14 amino acids. The V end lost 5 bases, the J end lost 9 bases, and 17 bases lay between the germline ends. Per germline, CDR1 SGHTA and CDR2 FQGNSA. The CDR3 bases are TGTGCCAGCAGCACGACGACAGGAGTGGGGCCCCAGCATTTT. Translating it yields CASSTTTGVGPQHF.

This clone was detected only a few times. The chain is built from TRBV3-1 (or the pseudogene TRBV3-2) and TRBJ1-5; TRBD1 is a possible D gene (5 bases). The V end was cut by 0 bases, the J end by 9 bases, with 9 bases between. CDR1 is LGHDT, CDR2 YNNKEL, per germline (reference sequence). The CDR3 length is 13 residues. CDR3 in amino acids: CASSQDRTLPQHF. CDR3 coding DNA: TGTGCCAGCAGCCAAGATCGGACACTGCCCCAGCATTTT.

This chain connects TRBV28 to TRBJ1-2, with D maybe TRBD1 (5 bases). The CDR3 extends over 16 amino acids. Germline values: CDR1 MDHEN, CDR2 SYDVKM. The germline V and J ends were trimmed by 5 bases and 7 bases, with 23 bases remaining between them. The CDR3 protein is CASSTWGGGLTIGYTF. CDR3 sequence (DNA): TGTGCCAGCAGTACCTGGGGCGGTGGACTAACTATTGGCTACACCTTC.

This chain uses TRBV7-6 with TRBJ2-1; the match to TRBD2 covers 9 bases. This CDR3 is built from 16 residues. Germline V gene lookup returns CDR1 SGHVS and CDR2 FNYEAQ. The ends lost 2 bases at V and 6 bases at J; junction bases unmatched: 8. CDR3 sequence (DNA): TGTGCCAGCAGCTTAACGGGGACGCGGGGGGGCAATGAGCAGTTCTTC. Translation gives CASSLTGTRGGNEQFF.

The CDR3, as DNA: TGTGCCACCAGCAGAGATAGGACAGGCAGGGGCGACGAGCAGTACTTC. It encodes CATSRDRTGRGDEQYF. V usage is TRBV15 and J usage is TRBJ2-7; TRBD1 aligns across 7 bases. V lost 0 bases, J lost 5 bases, and 10 bases stayed unmatched. The CDR3 consists of 16 residues. Germline V gene sequence: CDR1 LNHNV, CDR2 YYDKDF (reference sequence).

The CDR3 region has the DNA TGTGCCAGCAGCCCTAATGCGGACAAACTTCGGCATTTT. Residues: CASSPNADKLRHF. The J gene is TRBJ1-5, the V gene TRBV7-9, with a tentative D call TRBD1 (5 bases). The V end was cut by 5 bases, the J end by 15 bases, with 20 bases between. This CDR3 region has 13 residues. Per germline, CDR1 SEHNR and CDR2 FQNEAQ (reference sequence).

This chain connects TRBV4-1 to TRBJ2-7, with 10 bases lining up with TRBD2. Germline loops: CDR1 MGHRA, CDR2 YSYEKL. The CDR3 contains 17 residues. J gave up 5 bases and V 1 base, and 11 bases lay outside the gene matches. CDR3 residues: CASSQGAIAGGSNEQYF. The DNA of the CDR3 is TGCGCCAGCAGCCAAGGTGCCATAGCGGGAGGATCCAACGAGCAGTACTTC.

This rearrangement joins TRBV6-6 to TRBJ2-2; 8 bases map to TRBD2. After removal of 6 bases from V and 5 bases from J, the junction contained 8 bases not matched to a gene. The CDR3 has 15 amino acids. Germline CDR1 MNHNY, CDR2 SVGAGI (reference sequence). The CDR3 here is CASRAREGGTGELFF. In nucleotides, the CDR3 is TGTGCCAGCAGAGCCCGGGAGGGGGGAACCGGGGAGCTGTTTTTT.

This rearrangement joins TRBV6-2 or TRBV6-3 to TRBJ2-5, with 11 nucleotides matching TRBD1. Germline V lookup: CDR1 MNHEY, CDR2 SVGEGT. CDR3 length: 17 amino acids. V gave up 2 bases and J gave up 3 bases; unmatched junction bases: 8. In DNA, the CDR3 is TGTGCCAGCAGTTACCACCCCGGGACAGGGGGAAAAGAGACCCAGTACTTC. Its translation is CASSYHPGTGGKETQYF.

This chain joins TRBV28 and TRBJ2-1; TRBD2 aligns across 16 bases. This CDR3 has 17 amino acids. The germline V gene encodes CDR1 MDHEN and CDR2 SYDVKM. V was pared by 5 bases and J by 9 bases, with 10 bases of the junction left unmatched. The CDR3 DNA is TGTGCCAGCAGTAGAACGGGGACTAGCGGGAGGGCCGTTGAGCAGTTCTTC. Translating it yields CASSRTGTSGRAVEQFF.

The chain links TRBV7-2 to TRBJ2-7; 9 bases fit TRBD1. V gave up 3 bases and J gave up 9 bases; unmatched junction bases: 12. The CDR3 contains 15 residues. The V gene's germline CDR1 is SGHTA and CDR2 FQGNSA. The CDR3 nucleotides read TGTGCCAGCAGCTTGACGGGACAGGGCCTTACCGGGCAGTACTTC. Translated: CASSLTGQGLTGQYF.

This rearrangement joins TRBV5-1 to TRBJ1-1; D is ambiguous. CDR3 length: 12 residues. Germline V gene sequence: CDR1 SGHRS, CDR2 YFSETQ. Deletions cut 0 bases from V and 7 bases from J, with 7 bases between. The chain's CDR3 is CASSLAGNEAFF. The CDR3 nucleotides are TGCGCCAGCAGCTTGGCAGGTAATGAAGCTTTCTTT.